The 8 T cell receptor beta chains listed next were all sequenced from one sample in a study of regulatory dendritic cells for organ transplantation. Data came from immunoSEQ multiplex PCR; TCRdb stores just in-frame clones and leaves some out. The table lists 30,000 to 35,000 clones, about 88% of them singletons, with over 0.06% in the top ten. Sequenced: naive CD4+ T cells from blood. Subset of the sample: CD45RA+ naive T cells. The receptor set was obtained from a human donor in good health.

The V call is TRBV4-2, the J call TRBJ1-2; D may be TRBD1 (6 bases). The CDR3 runs to 14 residues. Deletions cut 0 bases from V and 6 bases from J, with 11 bases between. The germline V gene has CDR1 LGHNA and CDR2 YNFKEQ. The CDR3 spells CASSQDRKGDGYTF. CDR3 DNA sequence: TGTGCCAGCAGCCAAGATCGTAAGGGGGATGGCTACACCTTC.

In this sample, this clone turned up once. CDR3 residues: CASSLTVAASTDTQYF. The CDR3 DNA reads as TGTGCCAGCAGCTTAACCGTAGCAGCTAGCACAGATACGCAGTATTTT. The chain links TRBV7-3 to TRBJ2-3; no clear D gene. CDR1 is SGHTA and CDR2 is FQGTGA in the germline V gene. V lost 0 bases and J lost 0, with 10 bases in between. CDR3 length: 16 amino acids.

This sequence joins TRBV30 and TRBJ2-7; 12 nucleotides line up with TRBD2. The J segment lost 3 bases and the V segment lost 2 bases, leaving 11 bases of the junction unmatched. The V gene's germline CDR1 is GTSNPN and CDR2 SVGIG (reference sequence). CDR3 length equals 17 residues. CDR3 DNA: TGTGCCTGGAGTAAGGTCTGGACTAGCGGGGCTCACTACGAGCAGTACTTC. Its protein product is CAWSKVWTSGAHYEQYF.

In DNA, the CDR3 is TGTGCCAGCAGTTACTCTGGGTGGGACGGTGGAAACACCATATATTTT. Protein: CASSYSGWDGGNTIYF. The rearrangement uses TRBV6-6 and TRBJ1-3; D may be TRBD1 (5 bases). This CDR3 comprises 16 residues. The V gene's germline CDR1 is MNHNY and CDR2 SVGAGI (reference sequence). The V end lost 0 bases, the J end lost 3 bases, and 12 bases lay between the germline ends.

Here the CDR3 reads CASSEIASGGELFF. The DNA of the CDR3 is TGTGCCAGCAGTGAAATTGCCTCCGGCGGGGAGCTGTTTTTT. This chain joins TRBV2 and TRBJ2-2, with no clear D. Between the trimmed V and J ends, which lost 2 bases and 7 bases, there was a span of 11 bases. The CDR3 runs 14 residues. Germline lookup yields CDR1 SNHLY and CDR2 FYNNEI. Looking up the rest from reference TRBV2 and TRBJ2-2 gives the full variable domain: EPEVTQTPSHQVTQMGQEVILRCVPISNHLYFYWYRQILGQKVEFLVSFYNNEISEKSEIFDDQFSVERPDGSNFTLKIRSTKLEDSAMYFCASSEIASGGELFFGEGSRLTVL.

The chain employs TRBV7-8 and TRBJ1-2; 12 bases align to TRBD1. V lost 4 bases, J lost 5 bases, and 2 bases stayed unmatched. This CDR3 has 14 amino acids. Germline V gene sequence: CDR1 SGHVS, CDR2 FQNEAQ. CDR3 nucleotides: TGTGCCAGCAGCTCGGGACAGGGGGCTTATGGCTACACCTTC. Its translation is CASSSGQGAYGYTF.

The chain recombines TRBV6-5 with TRBJ2-2; the D gene is possibly TRBD1 (6 bases). This CDR3 region has 14 residues. Trimming stripped 6 bases from V and 3 bases from J, with 11 bases between. Germline assignment: CDR1 MNHEY and CDR2 SVGAGI. The CDR3 sequence: CASSQRGYTGELFF. Here the CDR3 DNA reads TGTGCCAGCAGCCAGAGGGGGTACACCGGGGAGCTGTTTTTT.

V is TRBV28 and J is TRBJ2-5; D is possibly TRBD1 or TRBD2 (5 bases each). The CDR3 contains 15 residues. Trimming cost V 6 bases and J 5 bases, with 19 bases left between them. Germline values: CDR1 MDHEN, CDR2 SYDVKM. CDR3 coding DNA: TGTGCCAGCAGGGGATTCTTCGGGGCGGCGGAGACCCAGTACTTC. As protein: CASRGFFGAAETQYF.